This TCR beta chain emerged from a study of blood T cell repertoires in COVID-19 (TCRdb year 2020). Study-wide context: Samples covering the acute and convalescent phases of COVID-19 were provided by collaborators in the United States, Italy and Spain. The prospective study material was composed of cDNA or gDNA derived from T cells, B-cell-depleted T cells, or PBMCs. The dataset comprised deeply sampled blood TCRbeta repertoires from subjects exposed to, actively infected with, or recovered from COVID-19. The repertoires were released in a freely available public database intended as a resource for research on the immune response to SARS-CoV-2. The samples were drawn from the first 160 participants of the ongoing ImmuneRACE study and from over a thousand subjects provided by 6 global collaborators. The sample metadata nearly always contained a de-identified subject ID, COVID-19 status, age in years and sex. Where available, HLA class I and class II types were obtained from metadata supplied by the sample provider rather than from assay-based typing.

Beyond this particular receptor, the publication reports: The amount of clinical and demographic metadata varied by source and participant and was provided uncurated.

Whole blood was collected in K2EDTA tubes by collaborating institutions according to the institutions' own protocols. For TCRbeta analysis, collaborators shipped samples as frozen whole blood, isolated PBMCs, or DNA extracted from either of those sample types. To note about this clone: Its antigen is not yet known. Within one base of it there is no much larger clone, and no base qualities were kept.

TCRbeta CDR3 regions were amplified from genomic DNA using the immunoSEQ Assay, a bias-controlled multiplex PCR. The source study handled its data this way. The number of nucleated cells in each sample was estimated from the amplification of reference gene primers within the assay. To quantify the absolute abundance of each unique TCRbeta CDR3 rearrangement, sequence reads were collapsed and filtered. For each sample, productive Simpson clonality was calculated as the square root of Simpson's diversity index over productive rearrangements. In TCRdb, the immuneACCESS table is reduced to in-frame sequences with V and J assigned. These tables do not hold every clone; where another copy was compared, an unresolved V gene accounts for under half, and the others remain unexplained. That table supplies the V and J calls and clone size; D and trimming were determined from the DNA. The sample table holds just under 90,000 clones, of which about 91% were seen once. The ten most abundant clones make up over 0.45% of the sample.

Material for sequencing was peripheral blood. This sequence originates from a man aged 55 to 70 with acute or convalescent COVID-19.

CDR3 protein: CASSHYPGGPSTDTQYF. The sequenced DNA is TGTGCCAGCAGCCATTATCCAGGGGGCCCTAGCACAGATACGCAGTATTTT. This receptor chain uses TRBV4-2 and TRBJ2-3; 8 bases in between match TRBD1. Per the germline V gene, LGHNA is the CDR1 and YNFKEQ is the CDR2. V is pruned by 3 bases and J by 0 bases, leaving 8 bases of the junction without a gene match. The cysteine opens and the phenylalanine closes a CDR3 of 17 amino acids. Just the 51-base CDR3 DNA is kept, in frame starting at base 1.